The T cell receptor (beta chain) described here comes from a study of blood T cell repertoires in COVID-19. The CDR3 is made up of 15 amino acids. V lost 6 bases and J lost 0, with 14 bases in between. Germline V CDR1 and CDR2: LNHDA, SQIVND (reference sequence). The method was immunoSEQ multiplex PCR; TCRdb's version includes in-frame clones alone and lacks a portion of them. The data show some 200,000 clones, 70% to 90% seen once. Sequenced sample: PBMCs or T cells enriched from blood (not recorded which). This TCR derives from a young woman who had recovered from COVID-19. The chain is built from TRBV19 and TRBJ1-2; D call uncertain. The CDR3 region has the DNA TGTGCCAGTAGCCTGGCGGGATTTCCTAACTATGGCTACACCTTC. As protein: CASSLAGFPNYGYTF.